The rows below give T cell receptor beta chains drawn from one sample of a study of T cells in Graves' hyperthyroidism and ophthalmopathy. One entry per CDR3 protein results from TCRdb running MiXCR on the multiplex PCR reads. The data contain roughly 400,000 distinct CDR3 sequences, around 25% of them singletons. Sequenced sample: blood. Receptor source: a man in his fifties or sixties with Graves' hyperthyroidism. The CDR3 runs from the conserved cysteine through the conserved F or W.

V	CDR3
TRBV29-1	CSVLVPTSGQETQYF
TRBV28	CASSFSGQGVEQYF
TRBV28	CASSYSGLAFF
TRBV3-1	CASSQRTAGGEKLFF
TRBV20-1	CSASVRGDGYTF
TRBV29-1	CSVRDRGGTEAFF
TRBV28	CASSTNRGLGVF
TRBV7-9	CASSPGTGGGTEAFF
TRBV12-3/TRBV12-4	CASSFGGYQETQYF
TRBV24-1	CATSDLDRGRSTGELFF
TRBV12-3/TRBV12-4	CASSPQGFQSQYF
TRBV29-1	CSVVGEVTEAFF
TRBV20-1	CSASEVRGNTIYF
TRBV9	CASSDTGPEAFF
TRBV6-1	CASSDRVTGELFF
TRBV28	CASSAWGQGLSYEQYF
TRBV12-3/TRBV12-4	CASSFGTGTQYF
TRBV6-5	CASSYLDRAAYEQYF
TRBV28	CASSFSLAGGTDTQYF
TRBV29-1	CSARQMEAFF
TRBV28	CASSLNGQGYEQYF
TRBV2	CASSESTVDGYTF
TRBV29-1	CSVVGRPYNEQFF
TRBV6-5	CASSYSNSGLAASTDTQYF
TRBV9	CASSVDGDRATDTQYF
TRBV18	CASSPSPETYEQYF
TRBV9	CASSVGAGQGMTEAFF